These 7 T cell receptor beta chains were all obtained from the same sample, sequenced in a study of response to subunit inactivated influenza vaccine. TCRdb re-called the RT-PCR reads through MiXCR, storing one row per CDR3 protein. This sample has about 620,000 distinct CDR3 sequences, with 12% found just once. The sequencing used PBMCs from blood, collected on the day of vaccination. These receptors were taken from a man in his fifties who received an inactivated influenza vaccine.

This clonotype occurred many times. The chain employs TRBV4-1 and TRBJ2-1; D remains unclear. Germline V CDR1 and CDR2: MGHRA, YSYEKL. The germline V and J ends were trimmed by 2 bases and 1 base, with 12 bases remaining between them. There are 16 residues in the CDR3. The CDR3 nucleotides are TGCGCCAGCAGCCAACTGGGAACGAAATCCTACAATGAGCAGTTCTTC. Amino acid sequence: CASSQLGTKSYNEQFF.

In DNA form, the CDR3 reads TGTGCCAGCAACCCAGGGACGGCAATACTAGCGGGGGGCCCCGTGACCCAGTACTTC. Translation: CASNPGTAILAGGPVTQYF. The chain links TRBV6-1 to TRBJ2-5; 12 bases are shared with TRBD2. Looked up from germline, CDR1 is MNHNS and CDR2 is SASEGT. The CDR3 has 19 residues. V was clipped by 7 bases and J by 7 bases; unmatched bases: 22.

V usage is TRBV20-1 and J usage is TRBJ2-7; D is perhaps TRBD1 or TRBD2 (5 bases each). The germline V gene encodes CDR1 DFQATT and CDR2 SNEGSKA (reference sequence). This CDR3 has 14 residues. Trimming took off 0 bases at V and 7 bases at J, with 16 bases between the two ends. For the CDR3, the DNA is TGCAGTGCTAGAGATCGGGACCGCCTTTTGGAGCAGTACTTC. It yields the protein CSARDRDRLLEQYF.

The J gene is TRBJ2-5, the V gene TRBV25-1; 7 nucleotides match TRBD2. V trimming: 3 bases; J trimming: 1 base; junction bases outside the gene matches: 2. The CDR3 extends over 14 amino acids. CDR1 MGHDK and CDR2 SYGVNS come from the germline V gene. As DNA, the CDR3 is TGTGCCAGCAGTGATCTAGCGGTCCAAGAGACCCAGTACTTC. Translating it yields CASSDLAVQETQYF.

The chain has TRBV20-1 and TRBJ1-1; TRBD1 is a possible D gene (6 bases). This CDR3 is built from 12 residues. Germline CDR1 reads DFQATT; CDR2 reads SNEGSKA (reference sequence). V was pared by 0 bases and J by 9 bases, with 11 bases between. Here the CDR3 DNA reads TGCAGTGCTAGAGATACAGGGCGGCAAGCTTTCTTT. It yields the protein CSARDTGRQAFF.

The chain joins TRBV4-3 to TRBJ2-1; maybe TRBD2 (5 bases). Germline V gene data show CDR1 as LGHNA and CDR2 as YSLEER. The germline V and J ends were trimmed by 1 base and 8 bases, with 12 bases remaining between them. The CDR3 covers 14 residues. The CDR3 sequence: CASSQGSASHEQFF. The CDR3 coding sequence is TGCGCCAGCAGCCAAGGAAGTGCTAGCCATGAGCAGTTCTTC.

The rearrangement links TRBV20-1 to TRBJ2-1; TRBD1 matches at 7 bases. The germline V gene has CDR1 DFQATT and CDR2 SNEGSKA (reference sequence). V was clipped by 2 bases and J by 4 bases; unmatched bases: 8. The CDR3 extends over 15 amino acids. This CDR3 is CSARSLRQGYNEQFF. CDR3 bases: TGCAGTGCTAGATCCCTTCGACAGGGATACAATGAGCAGTTCTTC.